This T cell receptor (beta chain) stems from a study of PD-1 blockade in mismatch repair-deficient tumors. Study as a whole: Patients had approximately 13 mismatch repair-deficient cancer types, all previously treated and progressing.

On this clone itself: Its antigen remains unknown.

Assay used: immunoSEQ multiplex PCR; TCRdb lists only in-frame clones, some missing. The sample carries around 100,000 clones, 82% recorded once. Study findings and constraints: Tumor-resident clones, often absent from pretreatment blood, expanded after pembrolizumab and then contracted.

Mismatch repair deficiency was confirmed in all patients, by PCR or immunohistochemistry. The TCR-sequenced patients were a few responders to pembrolizumab. The receptor was isolated from an adult with mismatch repair-deficient cancer. The sample here was peripheral blood, taken less than 37 weeks after starting pembrolizumab.

CDR3 sequence: CASSLQPGGEQYF. CDR3 nucleotides: TGTGCCAGCAGTTTACAGCCGGGGGGCGAGCAGTACTTC. The chain carries TRBV27 and TRBJ2-7, with TRBD2 identical over 7 bases. The CDR3 has 13 amino acids. CDR1 is MNHEY and CDR2 is SMNVEV in the germline V gene (reference sequence). V lost 2 bases and J lost 6; bases outside the gene matches: 4.